This entry lists 32 T cell receptor beta chains sequenced from one sample in a study of CD8 T cells in Susac syndrome. An amount of RNA that ranged from about 0.45 to 1 ug was reverse transcribed with random hexamers. One entry per CDR3 protein, called by TCRdb with MiXCR from the immunoSEQ multiplex PCR reads. Of around 170,000 distinct CDR3 sequences detected, 92% appear once; the ten largest clones hold roughly 0.08%. Specimen: CD4+ T cells from PBMCs. The receptors stem from a human donor in good health.

The chain joins TRBV7-2 to TRBJ2-5; unclear D gene. V was pared by 2 bases and J by 5 bases, with 6 bases between. The length of the CDR3 is 12 residues. CDR1 and CDR2 (germline): SGHTA, FQGNSA. The CDR3 here is CASSLITETQYF. CDR3 in DNA: TGTGCCAGCAGCTTAATTACGGAGACCCAGTACTTC. Full variable domain (outside the CDR3, taken from reference TRBV7-2 and TRBJ2-5): GAGVSQSPSNKVTEKGKDVELRCDPISGHTALYWYRQSLGQGLEFLIYFQGNSAPDKSGLPSDRFSAERTGGSVSTLTIQRTQQEDSAVYLCASSLITETQYFGPGTRLLVL.

J is TRBJ2-2 and V is TRBV20-1; D possibly corresponds to TRBD1 (6 bases). Deletions cut 1 base from V and 3 bases from J, with 12 bases between. The germline V gene has CDR1 DFQATT and CDR2 SNEGSKA (reference sequence). The CDR3 runs 15 residues. The CDR3: CSARGGQPYTGELFF. The CDR3 DNA reads as TGCAGTGCTAGAGGCGGACAGCCTTACACCGGGGAGCTGTTTTTT.

The chain employs TRBV27 and TRBJ2-7, with 7 bases matching TRBD2. CDR1 is MNHEY and CDR2 is SMNVEV in the germline V gene (reference sequence). The junction had 6 bases not matched to a gene; V was cut back by 5 bases and J by 2 bases. CDR3 size: 14 residues. CDR3 sequence (DNA): TGTGCCAGCAGTGGACCGGGAGGCCCCTACGAGCAGTACTTC. This translates into CASSGPGGPYEQYF.

V usage is TRBV6-5 and J usage is TRBJ2-7; possibly TRBD2 for D (6 bases). The CDR3 length is 15 residues. Trimming cost V 0 bases and J 2 bases, with 11 bases left between them. Germline-derived CDR1 and CDR2 are MNHEY and SVGAGI. The CDR3 protein is CASSYSGLSPYEQYF. The CDR3 bases are TGTGCCAGCAGTTACTCGGGACTCTCACCCTACGAGCAGTACTTC.

V and J are TRBV6-5 and TRBJ2-5; 8 bases match TRBD1. Germline CDR1 is MNHEY and CDR2 is SVGAGI. The CDR3 extends over 14 amino acids. V was pared by 6 bases and J by 1 base, with 4 bases of the junction left unmatched. The CDR3 DNA sequence: TGTGCCAGCAGCCTGACAGGGGCCCAAGAGACCCAGTACTTC. This translates into CASSLTGAQETQYF.

The J gene is TRBJ2-4, the V gene TRBV29-1; D gene unclear. Germline V lookup: CDR1 SQVTM, CDR2 ANQGSEA. CDR3 length equals 16 residues. Trimming took 0 bases from V and 0 from J, leaving 12 bases between them. CDR3 DNA sequence: TGCAGCGTTGAAGACAGGCCTTCCCTAGCCAAAAACATTCAGTACTTC. As protein: CSVEDRPSLAKNIQYF.

V and J are TRBV10-3 and TRBJ2-1, with TRBD1 matching 8 bases. Trimming at V came to 6 bases and at J to 4 bases, leaving 8 bases not matched to a gene. Germline lookup yields CDR1 ENHRY and CDR2 SYGVKD. CDR3 length: 15 residues. The CDR3 spells CAIRADREIYNEQFF. DNA of the CDR3: TGTGCCATCAGGGCGGACAGGGAAATTTACAATGAGCAGTTCTTC.

The gene calls are TRBV7-2 and TRBJ1-2, with no clear D. Trimming took 2 bases from V and 5 from J, leaving 18 bases between them. CDR1 is SGHTA and CDR2 is FQGNSA in the germline V gene. This CDR3 comprises 16 residues. CDR3 in amino acids: CASSLQPMGGGYGYTF. CDR3 nucleotide sequence: TGTGCCAGCAGCTTACAACCGATGGGAGGAGGGTATGGCTACACCTTC.

V and J are TRBV7-2 and TRBJ2-7; D ambiguous. CDR3 length: 14 amino acids. CDR1 SGHTA and CDR2 FQGNSA come from the germline V gene. V gave up 5 bases and J gave up 6 bases, with 17 bases separating them. The CDR3, as DNA: TGTGCCAGCAGCGCTACGTCCACATTGGGCGAGCAGTACTTC. This sequence encodes CASSATSTLGEQYF.

This rearrangement joins TRBV6-6 to TRBJ1-1; D not resolved. Germline CDR1 MNHNY, CDR2 SVGAGI (reference sequence). The CDR3 has 15 residues. Between the trimmed V and J ends, which lost 0 bases and 2 bases, there was a span of 10 bases. The chain's CDR3 is CASSYSNTGNTEAFF. Here the CDR3 DNA reads TGTGCCAGCAGTTACTCGAACACGGGAAACACTGAAGCTTTCTTT.

This chain joins TRBV24-1 and TRBJ2-2; 14 bases align to TRBD2. Germline V gene sequence: CDR1 KGHDR, CDR2 SFDVKD. V was clipped by 10 bases and J by 6 bases; unmatched bases: 3. This CDR3 spans 14 amino acids. CDR3 bases: TGTGCCACGGCGGGACTAGCGGGAGCCGGGGAGCTGTTTTTT. It translates to CATAGLAGAGELFF.

This clonotype was counted between two and nine times. Here the CDR3 DNA reads TGTGCCAGCAGTTTGTCCGGCCAAGAGACCCAGTACTTC. Protein product: CASSLSGQETQYF. The chain recombines TRBV12-3 or TRBV12-4 with TRBJ2-5; D not certain. Trimming took 3 bases from V and 1 from J, leaving 6 bases between them. CDR3 length: 13 amino acids.

The gene calls are TRBV6-1 and TRBJ2-7; a possible D gene is TRBD2 (6 bases). Germline V gives CDR1 MNHNS, CDR2 SASEGT. The CDR3 length is 15 residues. Deletions cut 8 bases from V and 2 bases from J, with 19 bases between. The CDR3 loop reads CASCLSVGTAYEQYF. In DNA form, the CDR3 reads TGTGCCAGCTGTCTCTCCGTTGGGACTGCCTACGAGCAGTACTTC.

The chain links TRBV29-1 to TRBJ1-5; possibly TRBD1 for D (5 bases). CDR3 length: 13 amino acids. The V end was cut by 6 bases, the J end by 6 bases, with 15 bases between. Germline V gives CDR1 SQVTM, CDR2 ANQGSEA. The CDR3 is CSVLDRKGQPQHF. The CDR3 DNA sequence: TGCAGCGTCCTTGACAGAAAGGGTCAGCCCCAGCATTTT.

CDR3 sequence (DNA): TGCGCCAGCAAGAGGACTAGCGGGGGGGGATCCTACAATGAGCAGTTCTTC. Protein product: CASKRTSGGGSYNEQFF. The chain recombines TRBV5-1 with TRBJ2-1; 15 bases align to TRBD2. CDR1 SGHRS and CDR2 YFSETQ come from the germline V gene. The CDR3 sequence is 17 residues long. Germline trimming cut 6 bases from V and 1 base from J; bases unmatched to any gene: 5.

The chain is built from TRBV28 and TRBJ2-3; D may match TRBD1 or TRBD2 (5 bases each). The CDR3 has 12 residues. V lost 7 bases and J 6 bases, leaving 11 bases between the germline ends. Germline values: CDR1 MDHEN, CDR2 SYDVKM. CDR3 sequence: CASTPGPDTQYF. CDR3 DNA sequence: TGTGCCAGCACCCCGGGGCCGGATACGCAGTATTTT.

This clonotype was seen only once. The CDR3 bases are TGCAGCGTCTTTGACAGGGGTGAGACCCAGTACTTC. It specifies CSVFDRGETQYF. The gene calls are TRBV29-1 and TRBJ2-5, with 8 bases matching TRBD1. The trim removed 6 bases at V and 5 bases at J, leaving 5 bases unmatched. CDR3 size: 12 residues. CDR1 and CDR2 (germline): SQVTM, ANQGSEA.

The chain links TRBV24-1 to TRBJ2-1; TRBD1 agrees at 9 bases. Trimming took 4 bases from V and 7 from J; bases not matched to a gene: 7. The CDR3 runs 15 residues. Looked up from germline, CDR1 is KGHDR and CDR2 is SFDVKD. The CDR3 DNA is TGTGCCACCAGTGACCCGGGACAGGGAGAGAATGAGCAGTTCTTC. It is translated as CATSDPGQGENEQFF.

The rearrangement joins TRBV3-1 to TRBJ2-3, with 10 positions matching TRBD2. This CDR3 spans 18 amino acids. Germline CDR1 is LGHDT and CDR2 is YNNKEL (reference sequence). Losses at the gene ends were 3 bases for V and 2 bases for J; bases not matched to a gene: 11. The CDR3 loop is CASSQVLAGGETTDTQYF. CDR3 DNA: TGTGCCAGCAGCCAGGTTTTAGCGGGAGGAGAAACCACAGATACGCAGTATTTT.

This chain connects TRBV6-2 or TRBV6-3 to TRBJ1-5; perhaps TRBD1 as D (5 bases). Looked up from germline, CDR1 is MNHEY and CDR2 is SVGEGT. The CDR3 has 12 residues. Here the CDR3 reads CVAGRDDQPQHF. DNA of the CDR3: TGTGTAGCGGGGAGGGACGATCAGCCCCAGCATTTT.

V gene TRBV6-6 combines with J gene TRBJ1-3; D remains unclear. Trimming took off 2 bases at V and 4 bases at J, with 9 bases between the two ends. Looked up from germline, CDR1 is MNHNY and CDR2 is SVGAGI (reference sequence). The CDR3 contains 14 residues. This chain's CDR3 is CASSYDSTGNTIYF. The CDR3 nucleotides read TGTGCCAGCAGTTACGATAGCACGGGAAACACCATATATTTT.

The V and J genes are TRBV7-2 and TRBJ1-2, with D possibly matching TRBD1 (5 bases). The V and J ends lost 4 bases and 4 bases respectively, with 7 bases between them. The CDR3 runs 12 residues. CDR1 and CDR2 from the germline V gene are SGHTA and FQGNSA. As DNA, the CDR3 is TGTGCCAGCAGCTCTGACAGCTATGGCTACACCTTC. Amino acid sequence: CASSSDSYGYTF.

The chain has TRBV9 and TRBJ1-4; D unclear. Germline assignment: CDR1 SGDLS and CDR2 YYNGEE. The CDR3 runs to 14 residues. Trimming removed 0 bases at V and 0 bases at J, with 3 bases between. Here the CDR3 DNA reads TGTGCCAGCAGCGTAGGCTCAACTAATGAAAAACTGTTTTTT. Its protein product is CASSVGSTNEKLFF. Full variable domain (missing parts from reference TRBV9 and TRBJ1-4): DSGVTQTPKHLITATGQRVTLRCSPRSGDLSVYWYQQSLDQGLQFLIQYYNGEERAKGNILERFSAQQFPDLHSELNLSSLELGDSALYFCASSVGSTNEKLFFGSGTQLSVL.

The V call is TRBV5-1, the J call TRBJ1-2, with a tentative D call TRBD1 (5 bases). The V gene lost 5 bases and the J gene lost 0 bases, with 11 bases spanning the gap. The CDR3 covers 14 residues. Germline V gene sequence: CDR1 SGHRS, CDR2 YFSETQ. For the CDR3, the DNA is TGCGCCAGCAGGACCAGGGTCGCTAACTATGGCTACACCTTC. It yields the protein CASRTRVANYGYTF.

The chain links TRBV28 to TRBJ2-6; perhaps TRBD1 as D (6 bases). Between the trimmed V and J ends, which lost 6 bases and 0 bases, there was a span of 15 bases. In germline, CDR1 is MDHEN, CDR2 SYDVKM. CDR3 length: 17 residues. The CDR3 region is CASRDRDIPSGANVLTF. CDR3 nucleotide sequence: TGTGCCAGCAGGGACCGGGACATCCCCTCTGGGGCCAACGTCCTGACTTTC.

The V gene is TRBV5-4, the J gene TRBJ2-3; D is perhaps TRBD2 (6 bases). This CDR3 is 17 amino acids long. The ends were cut back, 3 bases at V and 0 bases at J, with 17 bases in the middle. Per the germline V gene, CDR1 is SGHNT and CDR2 is YYREEE (reference sequence). The CDR3 nucleotides read TGTGCCAGCAGCTCCCGCTCGGTAGCGGACAGCACAGATACGCAGTATTTT. Its translation is CASSSRSVADSTDTQYF.

The chain recombines TRBV20-1 with TRBJ1-2; D might be TRBD1 (5 bases). CDR1 is DFQATT and CDR2 is SNEGSKA in the germline V gene (reference sequence). The CDR3 loop spans 14 amino acids. V lost 7 bases and J 6 bases, leaving 21 bases between the germline ends. The CDR3 here is CSETPGLQPNGYTF. The CDR3 nucleotides are TGCAGTGAAACACCGGGACTCCAGCCCAATGGCTACACCTTC.

A remark on this clonotype: One end of the junction is discordant with germline, which a read error may explain. The CDR3 bases are TGTGCCACCAGCGGCATTTTGAACACTGAAGTTTTCTTT. Encoded protein: CATSGILNTEVFF. J is TRBJ1-1 and V is TRBV12-3 or TRBV12-4; D uncertain. The CDR3 runs to 13 residues.

This sequence joins TRBV24-1 and TRBJ2-3; no clear D. The V end was cut by 2 bases, the J end by 5 bases, with 4 bases between. The CDR3 is 12 amino acids. Looked up from germline, CDR1 is KGHDR and CDR2 is SFDVKD. CDR3 coding DNA: TGTGCCACCAGTGATTATGAAGATACGCAGTATTTT. Residues: CATSDYEDTQYF.

The genes are TRBV2 and TRBJ2-1; 7 bases line up with TRBD2. The CDR3 is 12 residues long. V trimming: 4 bases; J trimming: 10 bases; junction bases outside the gene matches: 4. CDR1 and CDR2 (germline): SNHLY, FYNNEI. CDR3 protein: CASSGDYPEQFF. CDR3 DNA sequence: TGTGCCAGCAGTGGGGACTATCCGGAGCAGTTCTTC.

DNA for the CDR3: TGCAGTGCTCCCGGCAGGCTAGAGACCCAGTACTTC. Translated, it gives CSAPGRLETQYF. V and J are TRBV20-1 and TRBJ2-5; D gene ambiguous. This CDR3 contains 12 residues. Germline V gives CDR1 DFQATT, CDR2 SNEGSKA (reference sequence). Trimming took 5 bases from V and 4 from J, leaving 11 bases between them.

This chain connects TRBV3-1 to TRBJ2-4; the D is unclear. The CDR3 totals 12 residues. Trimming took off 4 bases at V and 4 bases at J, with 5 bases between the two ends. The germline gives CDR1 LGHDT, CDR2 YNNKEL (reference sequence). The DNA of the CDR3 is TGTGCCAGCAGCCTCTCGAAAAACATTCAGTACTTC. It encodes CASSLSKNIQYF.